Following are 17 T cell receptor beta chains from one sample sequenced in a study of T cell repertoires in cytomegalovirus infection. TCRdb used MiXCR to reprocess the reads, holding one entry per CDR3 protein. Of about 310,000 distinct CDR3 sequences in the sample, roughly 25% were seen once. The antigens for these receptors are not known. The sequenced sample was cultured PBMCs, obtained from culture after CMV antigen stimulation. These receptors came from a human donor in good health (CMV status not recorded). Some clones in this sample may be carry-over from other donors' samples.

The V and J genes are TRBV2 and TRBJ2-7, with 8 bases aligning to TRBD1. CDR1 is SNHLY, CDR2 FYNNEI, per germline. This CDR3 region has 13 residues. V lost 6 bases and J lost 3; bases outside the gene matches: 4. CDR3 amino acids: CASRGQGGYEQYF. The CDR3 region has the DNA TGTGCCAGCAGAGGACAGGGCGGCTACGAGCAGTACTTC.

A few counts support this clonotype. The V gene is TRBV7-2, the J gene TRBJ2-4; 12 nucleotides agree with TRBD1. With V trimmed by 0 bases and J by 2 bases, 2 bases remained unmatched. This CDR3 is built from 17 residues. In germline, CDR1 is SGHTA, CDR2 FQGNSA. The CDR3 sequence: CASSLAGDRGPKNIQYF. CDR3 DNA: TGTGCCAGCAGCTTAGCGGGGGACAGGGGGCCCAAAAACATTCAGTACTTC. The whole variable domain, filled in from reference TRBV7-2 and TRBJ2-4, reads GAGVSQSPSNKVTEKGKDVELRCDPISGHTALYWYRQSLGQGLEFLIYFQGNSAPDKSGLPSDRFSAERTGGSVSTLTIQRTQQEDSAVYLCASSLAGDRGPKNIQYFGAGTRLSVL.

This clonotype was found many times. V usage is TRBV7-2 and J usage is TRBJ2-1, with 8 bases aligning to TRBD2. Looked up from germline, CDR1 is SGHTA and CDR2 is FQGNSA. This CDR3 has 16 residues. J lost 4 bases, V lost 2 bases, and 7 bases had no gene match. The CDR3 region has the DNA TGTGCCAGCAGCTTACCCGCCGGGAGGGGGTACAATGAGCAGTTCTTC. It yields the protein CASSLPAGRGYNEQFF.

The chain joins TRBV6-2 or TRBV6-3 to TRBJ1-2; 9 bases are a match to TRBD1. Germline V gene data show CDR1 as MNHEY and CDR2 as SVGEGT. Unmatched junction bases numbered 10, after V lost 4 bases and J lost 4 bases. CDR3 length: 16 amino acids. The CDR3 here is CASSSGTGNRIYGYTF. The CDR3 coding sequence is TGTGCCAGCAGTTCCGGGACAGGGAATCGAATCTATGGCTACACCTTC.

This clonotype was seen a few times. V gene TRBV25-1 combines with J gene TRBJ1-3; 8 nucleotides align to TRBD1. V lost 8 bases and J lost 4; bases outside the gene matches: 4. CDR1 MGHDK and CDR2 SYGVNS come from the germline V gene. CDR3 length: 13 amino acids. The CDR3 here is CASSTGVGNTIYF. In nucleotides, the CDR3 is TGTGCCAGCTCGACAGGGGTCGGAAACACCATATATTTT.

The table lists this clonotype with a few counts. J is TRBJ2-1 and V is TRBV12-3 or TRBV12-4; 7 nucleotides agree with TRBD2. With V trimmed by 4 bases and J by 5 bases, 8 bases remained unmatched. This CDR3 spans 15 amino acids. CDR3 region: CASSSERDLHNEQFF. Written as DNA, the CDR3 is TGTGCCAGCAGTTCCGAGCGGGACTTACACAATGAGCAGTTCTTC.

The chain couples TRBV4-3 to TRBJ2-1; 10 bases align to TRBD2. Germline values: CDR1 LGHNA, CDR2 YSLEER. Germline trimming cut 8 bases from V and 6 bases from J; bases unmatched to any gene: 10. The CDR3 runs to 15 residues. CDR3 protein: CASGYLAGAANEQFF. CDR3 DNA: TGCGCCAGCGGCTATCTAGCGGGAGCCGCCAATGAGCAGTTCTTC.

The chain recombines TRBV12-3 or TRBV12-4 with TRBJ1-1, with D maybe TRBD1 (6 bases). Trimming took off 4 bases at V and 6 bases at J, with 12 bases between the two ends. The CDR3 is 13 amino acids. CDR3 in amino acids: CASSSGVRAEAFF. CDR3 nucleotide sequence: TGTGCCAGCAGTTCAGGGGTGAGGGCTGAAGCTTTCTTT.

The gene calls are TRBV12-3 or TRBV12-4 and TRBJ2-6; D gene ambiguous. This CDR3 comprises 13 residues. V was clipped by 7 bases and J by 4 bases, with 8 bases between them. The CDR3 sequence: CASTSLGANVLTF. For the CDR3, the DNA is TGTGCCAGCACCTCCCTCGGGGCCAACGTCCTGACTTTC.

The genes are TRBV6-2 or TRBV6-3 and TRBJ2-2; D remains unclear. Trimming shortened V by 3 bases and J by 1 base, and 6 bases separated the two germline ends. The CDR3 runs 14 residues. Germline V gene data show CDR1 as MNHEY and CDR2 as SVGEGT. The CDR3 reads CASSYSVNTGELFF. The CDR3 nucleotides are TGTGCCAGCAGTTATTCCGTGAACACCGGGGAGCTGTTTTTT.

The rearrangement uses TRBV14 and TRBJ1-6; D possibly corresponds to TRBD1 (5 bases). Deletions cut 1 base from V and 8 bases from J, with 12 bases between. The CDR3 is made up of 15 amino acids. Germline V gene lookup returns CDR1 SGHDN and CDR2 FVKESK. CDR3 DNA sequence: TGTGCCAGCAGCCAAGGGAGACAGTATTATTCACCCCTCCACTTT. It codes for CASSQGRQYYSPLHF.

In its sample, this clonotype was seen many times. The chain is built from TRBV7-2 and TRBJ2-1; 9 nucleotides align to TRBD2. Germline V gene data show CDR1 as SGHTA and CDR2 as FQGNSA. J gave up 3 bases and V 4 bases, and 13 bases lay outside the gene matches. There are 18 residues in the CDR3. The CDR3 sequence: CASSSVGLAGRLYNEQFF. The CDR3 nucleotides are TGTGCCAGCAGCTCGGTCGGGCTAGCGGGAAGACTCTACAATGAGCAGTTCTTC. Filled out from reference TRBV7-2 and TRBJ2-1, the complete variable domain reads GAGVSQSPSNKVTEKGKDVELRCDPISGHTALYWYRQSLGQGLEFLIYFQGNSAPDKSGLPSDRFSAERTGGSVSTLTIQRTQQEDSAVYLCASSSVGLAGRLYNEQFFGPGTRLTVL.

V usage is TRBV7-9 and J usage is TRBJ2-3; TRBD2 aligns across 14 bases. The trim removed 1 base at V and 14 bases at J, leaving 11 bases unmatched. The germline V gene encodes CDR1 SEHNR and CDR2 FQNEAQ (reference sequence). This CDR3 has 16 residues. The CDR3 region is CASSLGLAGGPSMRYF. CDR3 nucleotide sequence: TGTGCCAGCAGCTTAGGACTAGCGGGAGGGCCCTCGATGCGGTATTTT.

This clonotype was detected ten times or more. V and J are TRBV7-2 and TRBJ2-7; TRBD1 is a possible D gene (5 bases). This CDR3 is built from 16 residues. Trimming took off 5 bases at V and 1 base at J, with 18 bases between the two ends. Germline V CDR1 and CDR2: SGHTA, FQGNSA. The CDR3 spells CASSPYSRVTSYEQYF. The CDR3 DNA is TGTGCCAGCAGCCCATACAGCAGGGTGACGTCCTACGAGCAGTACTTC. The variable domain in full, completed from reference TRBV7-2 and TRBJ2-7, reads GAGVSQSPSNKVTEKGKDVELRCDPISGHTALYWYRQSLGQGLEFLIYFQGNSAPDKSGLPSDRFSAERTGGSVSTLTIQRTQQEDSAVYLCASSPYSRVTSYEQYFGPGTRLTVT.

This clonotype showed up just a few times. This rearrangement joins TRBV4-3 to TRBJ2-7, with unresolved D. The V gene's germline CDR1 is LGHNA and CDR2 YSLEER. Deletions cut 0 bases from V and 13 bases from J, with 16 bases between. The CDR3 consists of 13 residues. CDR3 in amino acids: CASSQDASQRSYF. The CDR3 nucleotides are TGCGCCAGCAGCCAAGATGCCTCCCAAAGGAGCTACTTC.

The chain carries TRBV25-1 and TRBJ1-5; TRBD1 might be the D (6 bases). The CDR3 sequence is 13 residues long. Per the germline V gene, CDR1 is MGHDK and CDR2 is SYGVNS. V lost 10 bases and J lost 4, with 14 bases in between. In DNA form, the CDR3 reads TGTGCCACCCAGCAGGGGTTAAATCAGCCCCAGCATTTT. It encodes CATQQGLNQPQHF.

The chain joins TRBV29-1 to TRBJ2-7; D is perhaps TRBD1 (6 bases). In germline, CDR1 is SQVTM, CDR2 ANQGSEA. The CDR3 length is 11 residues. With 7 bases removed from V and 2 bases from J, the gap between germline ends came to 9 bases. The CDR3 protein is CSGTEAYEQYF. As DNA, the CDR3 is TGCAGCGGGACAGAAGCCTACGAGCAGTACTTC.